Each of the 11 T cell receptor beta chains below was sequenced from the same sample in a study of early T cells in non-severe SARS-CoV-2 infection. TCRdb reprocessed the 5' RACE reads via MiXCR and lists one record per CDR3 protein. The sample contains some 50,000 distinct CDR3 sequences, 7% to 10% of which appear only once. Sequencing was done on a sample of whole blood. The receptors originated from an adult who was a healthcare worker with PCR-confirmed SARS-CoV-2 infection or an uninfected control (not recorded which).

This clonotype occurred many times. This sequence joins TRBV4-3 and TRBJ2-3; D gene ambiguous. CDR3 length: 15 residues. Germline values: CDR1 LGHNA, CDR2 YSLEER. Trimming took 3 bases from V and 2 from J, leaving 12 bases between them. In DNA, the CDR3 is TGCGCCAGCAGCCAGGGTTCGTGGTTCACAGATACGCAGTATTTT. Amino acids: CASSQGSWFTDTQYF.

In nucleotides, the CDR3 is TGTGCCAGCAGTTTACGGGTAGTCGGGGGAGATACGCAGTATTTT. Translation: CASSLRVVGGDTQYF. The gene calls are TRBV12-3 or TRBV12-4 and TRBJ2-3, with a possible D match to TRBD2 (6 bases). The CDR3 extends over 15 amino acids. Trimming removed 2 bases from V and 5 bases from J, with 14 bases in between.

The table lists this clonotype with many counts. The chain employs TRBV2 and TRBJ1-1, with 9 bases matching TRBD1. CDR1 is SNHLY, CDR2 FYNNEI, per germline. The CDR3 spans 14 residues. Trimming took 7 bases from V and 6 from J; bases not matched to a gene: 9. The CDR3 region has the DNA TGTGCCAGCATGATGGGACAGGGAACCCCTGAAGCTTTCTTT. It is translated as CASMMGQGTPEAFF. Full variable domain (rest looked up from reference TRBV2 and TRBJ1-1): EPEVTQTPSHQVTQMGQEVILRCVPISNHLYFYWYRQILGQKVEFLVSFYNNEISEKSEIFDDQFSVERPDGSNFTLKIRSTKLEDSAMYFCASMMGQGTPEAFFGQGTRLTVV.

In this sample, this clonotype turned up many times. The chain combines TRBV19 with TRBJ2-5; TRBD1 is a possible D gene (5 bases). The CDR3 loop spans 14 amino acids. In germline, CDR1 is LNHDA, CDR2 SQIVND (reference sequence). V lost 4 bases and J lost 1, with 10 bases in between. In DNA form, the CDR3 reads TGTGCCAGTAGTAGCCGACAGAGCCAAGAGACCCAGTACTTC. It encodes CASSSRQSQETQYF.

This clonotype came up many times. Here the CDR3 DNA reads TGTGCCAGCAGCGTAGAGGAAGAGACCCAGTACTTC. It yields the protein CASSVEEETQYF. The chain recombines TRBV9 with TRBJ2-5, with D unclear. Deletions cut 0 bases from V and 3 bases from J, with 3 bases between. The CDR3 runs to 12 residues. Germline V gene lookup returns CDR1 SGDLS and CDR2 YYNGEE. Based on the CDR3 plus reference TRBV9 and TRBJ2-5, the full variable domain is DSGVTQTPKHLITATGQRVTLRCSPRSGDLSVYWYQQSLDQGLQFLIQYYNGEERAKGNILERFSAQQFPDLHSELNLSSLELGDSALYFCASSVEEETQYFGPGTRLLVL.

This chain uses TRBV20-1 with TRBJ1-2; 8 positions agree with TRBD1. V was clipped by 5 bases and J by 9 bases; unmatched bases: 8. The CDR3 is 12 amino acids. Germline CDR1 DFQATT, CDR2 SNEGSKA (reference sequence). The CDR3 here is CSAYGQGECYTF. Written as DNA, the CDR3 is TGCAGTGCTTACGGACAGGGCGAATGCTACACCTTC.

Here the CDR3 reads CASSLAGGGNQPQHF. As DNA, the CDR3 is TGTGCCAGCAGCTTGGCCGGGGGAGGCAATCAGCCCCAGCATTTT. This chain links TRBV5-6 with TRBJ1-5; D may be TRBD1 (5 bases). Germline V gene data show CDR1 as SGHDT and CDR2 as YYEEEE. The CDR3 loop spans 15 amino acids. The ends were cut back, 0 bases at V and 2 bases at J, with 9 bases in the middle.

The J gene is TRBJ2-1, the V gene TRBV5-1; the D gene is possibly TRBD1 (6 bases). There are 15 residues in the CDR3. Trimming took off 3 bases at V and 3 bases at J, with 13 bases between the two ends. Looked up from germline, CDR1 is SGHRS and CDR2 is YFSETQ. The CDR3 DNA follows: TGCGCCAGCAGCTACGGACAGTACTTCTACAATGAGCAGTTCTTC. Translation: CASSYGQYFYNEQFF.

In this sample, this clonotype turned up many times. The V gene is TRBV28, the J gene TRBJ1-4; D might be TRBD1 (5 bases). Trimming cost V 5 bases and J 8 bases, with 15 bases left between them. The CDR3 runs to 14 residues. Looked up from germline, CDR1 is MDHEN and CDR2 is SYDVKM. CDR3 sequence (DNA): TGTGCCAGCAGTGTCTCCAGGGCGGGAGAAAAACTGTTTTTT. Amino acids: CASSVSRAGEKLFF.

Many counts were recorded for this clonotype. V gene TRBV3-1 combines with J gene TRBJ2-5; possible D gene TRBD1, 5 bases. With 1 base removed from V and 5 bases from J, the gap between germline ends came to 11 bases. CDR3 length: 14 residues. Germline CDR1 LGHDT, CDR2 YNNKEL (reference sequence). In DNA, the CDR3 is TGTGCCAGCAGCCAAGGGCGGACAACGGAGACCCAGTACTTC. It is translated as CASSQGRTTETQYF.

The genes are TRBV20-1 and TRBJ2-3; 8 bases agree with TRBD2. This CDR3 comprises 19 residues. Germline loops: CDR1 DFQATT, CDR2 SNEGSKA (reference sequence). V dropped 4 bases and J dropped 0; count of bases not matched to a gene: 18. The CDR3 here is CSATELLSGGPLSTDTQYF. The CDR3 DNA reads TGCAGTGCTACCGAACTTTTGAGCGGGGGCCCCCTTAGCACAGATACGCAGTATTTT.